This TCR beta chain was profiled in a study of CD8+ T cells in alopecia areata. It was cDNA, reverse transcribed from extracted RNA, that served as the sequencing template. Using immunoSEQ multiplex PCR, the repertoire was profiled, and TCRdb retains in-frame clones only, with some absent. The sample includes 190,000 or so clones, 55% to 70% of them seen just once. The V end was cut by 0 bases, the J end by 8 bases, with 7 bases between. The CDR3 covers 13 residues. Germline V gene data show CDR1 as LNHNV and CDR2 as YYDKDF (reference sequence). Treatment: oral pan-JAK inhibitor, 5-10 mg twice daily. This chain joins TRBV15 and TRBJ1-4; D uncertain. This sequence originates from a human donor with alopecia areata. Specimen: CD4+ T cells sorted from blood, collected at week 24, from a patient treated with tofacitinib. CDR3 residues: CATSRDVQEKLFF. DNA of the CDR3: TGTGCCACCAGCAGAGATGTCCAAGAAAAACTGTTTTTT.